This record looks at one T cell receptor beta chain sequence and its context. The record originates from a study of blood T cell repertoires in COVID-19. Study overall: The cDNA or gDNA used as material had been derived from T cells, B-cell-depleted T cells, or PBMCs.

The CDR3 contains 16 residues. The junction had 4 bases not matched to a gene; V was cut back by 1 base and J by 0 bases. Germline-derived CDR1 and CDR2 are GTSNPN and SVGIG (reference sequence). Sequencing used immunoSEQ multiplex PCR; TCRdb keeps in-frame clones, though not all of them. This table has fewer than 120,000 clones, 65% to 90% appearing once. The rearrangement links TRBV30 to TRBJ2-7, with TRBD2 identical over 12 bases. The sequenced sample consisted of peripheral blood. The receptor was isolated from a woman in her sixties or seventies with acute or convalescent COVID-19. CDR3 residues: CAWSGQLAGGSYEQYF. CDR3 in DNA: TGTGCCTGGAGTGGGCAACTAGCGGGGGGCTCCTACGAGCAGTACTTC.